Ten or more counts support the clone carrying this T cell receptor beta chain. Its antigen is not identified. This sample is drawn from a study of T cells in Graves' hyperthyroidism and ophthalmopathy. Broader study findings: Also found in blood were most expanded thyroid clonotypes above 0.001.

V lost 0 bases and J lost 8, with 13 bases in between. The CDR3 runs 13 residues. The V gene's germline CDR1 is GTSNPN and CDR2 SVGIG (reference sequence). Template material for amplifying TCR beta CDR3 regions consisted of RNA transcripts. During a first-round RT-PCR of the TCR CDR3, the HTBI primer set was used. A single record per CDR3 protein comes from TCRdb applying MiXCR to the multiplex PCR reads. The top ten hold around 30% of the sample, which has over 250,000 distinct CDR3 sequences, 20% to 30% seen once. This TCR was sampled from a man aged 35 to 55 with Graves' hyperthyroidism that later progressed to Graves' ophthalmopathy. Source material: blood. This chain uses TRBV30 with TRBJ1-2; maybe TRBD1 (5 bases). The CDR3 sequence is CAWSVAGWGGYTF. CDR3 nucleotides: TGTGCCTGGAGTGTAGCAGGGTGGGGCGGCTACACCTTC.